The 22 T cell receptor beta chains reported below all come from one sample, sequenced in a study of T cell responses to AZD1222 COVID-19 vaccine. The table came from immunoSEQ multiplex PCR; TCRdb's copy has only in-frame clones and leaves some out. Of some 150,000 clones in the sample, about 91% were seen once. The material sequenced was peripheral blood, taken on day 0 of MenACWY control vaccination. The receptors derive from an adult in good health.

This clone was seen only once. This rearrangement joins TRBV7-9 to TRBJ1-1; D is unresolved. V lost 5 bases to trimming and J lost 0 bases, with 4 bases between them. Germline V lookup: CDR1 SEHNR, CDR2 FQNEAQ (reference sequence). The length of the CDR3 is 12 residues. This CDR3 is CASSQVNTEAFF. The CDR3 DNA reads TGTGCCAGCAGCCAAGTGAACACTGAAGCTTTCTTT.

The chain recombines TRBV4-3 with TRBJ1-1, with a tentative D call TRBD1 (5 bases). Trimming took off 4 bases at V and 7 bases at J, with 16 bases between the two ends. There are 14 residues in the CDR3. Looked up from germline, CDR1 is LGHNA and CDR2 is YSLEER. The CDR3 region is CASSPTGVGVEAFF. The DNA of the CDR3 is TGCGCCAGCAGCCCTACCGGAGTAGGGGTTGAAGCTTTCTTT.

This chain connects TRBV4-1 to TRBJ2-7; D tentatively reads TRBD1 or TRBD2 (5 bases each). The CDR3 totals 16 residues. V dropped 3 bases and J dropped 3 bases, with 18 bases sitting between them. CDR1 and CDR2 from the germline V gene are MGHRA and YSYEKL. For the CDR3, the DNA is TGCGCCAGCAGCCAGGAAGCCGGGACGTTACGCTACGAGCAGTACTTC. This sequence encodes CASSQEAGTLRYEQYF.

The DNA for the CDR3 is TGTGCCAGCAGCCTTAAACCAACGGGACATGAGGCTTTCTTT. It specifies CASSLKPTGHEAFF. V usage is TRBV14 and J usage is TRBJ1-1, with D possibly matching TRBD1 (6 bases). The germline V gene encodes CDR1 SGHDN and CDR2 FVKESK. CDR3 length: 14 amino acids. Trimming pared 4 bases from V and 11 bases from J, leaving 20 bases between.

Written as DNA, the CDR3 is TGTGCCATCAGTGAGGGACTAGCGGGAGACGAGCAGTACTTC. It translates to CAISEGLAGDEQYF. The chain joins TRBV10-3 to TRBJ2-7; 13 bases agree with TRBD2. CDR1 and CDR2 (germline): ENHRY, SYGVKD. This CDR3 comprises 14 residues. The trim removed 2 bases at V and 5 bases at J, leaving 0 bases unmatched.

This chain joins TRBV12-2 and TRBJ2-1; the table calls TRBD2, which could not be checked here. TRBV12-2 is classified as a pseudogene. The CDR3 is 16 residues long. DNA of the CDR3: TGTGCAAGTCGCTTAGTGCCGGGACTAGCGGACAATGAGCAGTTCTTC. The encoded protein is CASRLVPGLADNEQFF.

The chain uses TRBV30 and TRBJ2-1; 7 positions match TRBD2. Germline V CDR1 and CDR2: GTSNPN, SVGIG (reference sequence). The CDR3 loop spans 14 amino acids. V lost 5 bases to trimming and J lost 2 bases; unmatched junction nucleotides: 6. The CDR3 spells CAWWGRATYNEQFF. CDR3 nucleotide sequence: TGTGCCTGGTGGGGGAGGGCGACCTACAATGAGCAGTTCTTC.

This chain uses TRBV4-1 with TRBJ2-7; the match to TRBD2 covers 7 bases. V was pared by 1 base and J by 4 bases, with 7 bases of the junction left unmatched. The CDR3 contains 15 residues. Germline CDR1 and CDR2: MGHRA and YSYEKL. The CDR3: CASSQASGRGYEQYF. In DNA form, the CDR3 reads TGCGCCAGCAGCCAAGCTAGCGGAAGAGGGTACGAGCAGTACTTC.

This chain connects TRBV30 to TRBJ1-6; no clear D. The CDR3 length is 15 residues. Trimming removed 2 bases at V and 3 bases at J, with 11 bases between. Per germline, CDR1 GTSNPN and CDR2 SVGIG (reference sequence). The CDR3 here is CAWSTGLSYNSPLHF. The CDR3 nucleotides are TGTGCCTGGAGTACGGGATTGAGCTATAATTCACCCCTCCACTTT.

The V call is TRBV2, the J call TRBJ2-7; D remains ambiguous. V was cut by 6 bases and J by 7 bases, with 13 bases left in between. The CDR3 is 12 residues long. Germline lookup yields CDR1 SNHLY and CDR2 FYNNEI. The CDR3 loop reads CASRSSLEEQYF. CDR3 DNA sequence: TGTGCCAGCAGGTCCAGCCTCGAGGAGCAGTACTTC. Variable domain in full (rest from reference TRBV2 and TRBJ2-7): EPEVTQTPSHQVTQMGQEVILRCVPISNHLYFYWYRQILGQKVEFLVSFYNNEISEKSEIFDDQFSVERPDGSNFTLKIRSTKLEDSAMYFCASRSSLEEQYFGPGTRLTVT.

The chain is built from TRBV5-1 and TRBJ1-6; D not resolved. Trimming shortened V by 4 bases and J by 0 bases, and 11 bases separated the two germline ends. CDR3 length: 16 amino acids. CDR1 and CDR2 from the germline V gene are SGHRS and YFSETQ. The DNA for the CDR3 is TGCGCCAGCAGCGATGGAGGGAGCTCCTATAATTCACCCCTCCACTTT. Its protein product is CASSDGGSSYNSPLHF. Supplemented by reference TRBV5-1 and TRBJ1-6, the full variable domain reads KAGVTQTPRYLIKTRGQQVTLSCSPISGHRSVSWYQQTPGQGLQFLFEYFSETQRNKGNFPGRFSGRQFSNSRSEMNVSTLELGDSALYLCASSDGGSSYNSPLHFGNGTRLTVT.

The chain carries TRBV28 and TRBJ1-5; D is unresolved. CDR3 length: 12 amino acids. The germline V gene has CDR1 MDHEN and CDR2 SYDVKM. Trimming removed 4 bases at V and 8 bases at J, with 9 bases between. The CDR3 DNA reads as TGTGCCAGCAGTTCACCCTTTAAGCCCCAGCATTTT. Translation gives CASSSPFKPQHF.

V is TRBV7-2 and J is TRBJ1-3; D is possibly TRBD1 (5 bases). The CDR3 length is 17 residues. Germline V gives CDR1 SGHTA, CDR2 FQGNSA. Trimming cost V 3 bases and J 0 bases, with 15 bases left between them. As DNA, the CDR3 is TGTGCCAGCAGCTTGGCCGGCCGGGGGGGCTCTGGAAACACCATATATTTT. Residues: CASSLAGRGGSGNTIYF.

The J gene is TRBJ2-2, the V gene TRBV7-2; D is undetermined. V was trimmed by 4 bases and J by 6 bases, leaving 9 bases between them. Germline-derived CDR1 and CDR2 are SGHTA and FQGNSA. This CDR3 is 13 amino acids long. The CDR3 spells CASSSTAAGELFF. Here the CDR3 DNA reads TGTGCCAGCAGCTCCACAGCCGCCGGGGAGCTGTTTTTT.

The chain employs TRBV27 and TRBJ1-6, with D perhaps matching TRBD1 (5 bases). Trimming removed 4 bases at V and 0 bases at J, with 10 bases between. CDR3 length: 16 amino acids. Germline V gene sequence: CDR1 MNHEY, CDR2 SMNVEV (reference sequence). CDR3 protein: CASSSAGSSYNSPLHF. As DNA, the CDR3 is TGTGCCAGCAGTTCCGCAGGGAGCTCCTATAATTCACCCCTCCACTTT.

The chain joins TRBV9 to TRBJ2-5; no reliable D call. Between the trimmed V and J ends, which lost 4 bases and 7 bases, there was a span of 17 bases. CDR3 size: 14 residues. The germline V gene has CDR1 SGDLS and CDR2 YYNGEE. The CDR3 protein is CASSSDPRSWTQYF. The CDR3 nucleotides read TGTGCCAGCAGCTCGGACCCCCGAAGCTGGACCCAGTACTTC.

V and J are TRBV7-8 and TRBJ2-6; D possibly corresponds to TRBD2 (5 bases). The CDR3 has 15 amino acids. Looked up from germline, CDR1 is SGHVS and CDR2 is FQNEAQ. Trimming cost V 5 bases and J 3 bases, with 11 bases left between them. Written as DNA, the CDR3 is TGTGCCAGCAGCCGGGGTCGGGATGGGGCCAACGTCCTGACTTTC. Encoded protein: CASSRGRDGANVLTF.

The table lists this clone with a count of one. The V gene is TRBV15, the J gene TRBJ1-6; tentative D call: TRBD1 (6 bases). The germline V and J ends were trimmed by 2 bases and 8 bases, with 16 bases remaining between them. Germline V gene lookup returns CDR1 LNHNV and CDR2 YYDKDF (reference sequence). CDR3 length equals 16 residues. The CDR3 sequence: CATSRSRTGWDSPLHF. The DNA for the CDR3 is TGTGCCACCAGCAGATCAAGAACAGGGTGGGATTCACCCCTCCACTTT.

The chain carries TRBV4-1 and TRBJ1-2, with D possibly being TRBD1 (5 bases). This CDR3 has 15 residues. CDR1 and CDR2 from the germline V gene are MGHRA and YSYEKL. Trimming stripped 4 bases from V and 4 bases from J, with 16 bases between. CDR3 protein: CASSPQGLGGYGYTF. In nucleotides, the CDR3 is TGCGCCAGCAGCCCCCAGGGCCTGGGGGGCTATGGCTACACCTTC.

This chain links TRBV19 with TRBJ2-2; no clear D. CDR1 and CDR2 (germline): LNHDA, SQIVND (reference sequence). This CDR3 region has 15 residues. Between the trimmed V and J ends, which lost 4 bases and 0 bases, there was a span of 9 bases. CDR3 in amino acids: CASSTSLSNTGELFF. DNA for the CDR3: TGTGCCAGTAGTACCAGCCTATCGAACACCGGGGAGCTGTTTTTT.

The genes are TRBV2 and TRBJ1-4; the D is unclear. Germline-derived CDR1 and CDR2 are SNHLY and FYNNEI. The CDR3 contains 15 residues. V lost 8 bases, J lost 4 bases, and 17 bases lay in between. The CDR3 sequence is CASGPRTDFNEKLFF. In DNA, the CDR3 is TGTGCCAGCGGCCCGAGGACCGACTTTAATGAAAAACTGTTTTTT.

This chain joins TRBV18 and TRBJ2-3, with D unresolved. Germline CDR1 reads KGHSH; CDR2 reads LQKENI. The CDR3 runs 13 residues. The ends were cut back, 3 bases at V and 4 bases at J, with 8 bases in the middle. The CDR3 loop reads CASSPSTSDTQYF. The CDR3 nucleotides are TGTGCCAGCTCACCCAGCACATCAGATACGCAGTATTTT.